The clone carrying this T cell receptor (beta chain) was recorded a few times. Its cognate antigen is unknown. Since no conserved phenylalanine or tryptophan closes the CDR3, a read error is the likely cause. TCRdb called the 5' RACE reads again in MiXCR, with one record for every CDR3 protein. This table holds about 210,000 distinct CDR3 sequences, over 9.5% found once. Germline values: CDR1 SGHVS, CDR2 FNYEAQ. The CDR3 is made up of 15 amino acids. V lost 2 bases and J lost 7, with 17 bases in between. The data were obtained in a study of T-cell memory formation after mild COVID-19. Findings of the study overall: Clones that contracted from day 15 to 85 had balanced CD4/CD8; later expanders were CD4+ biased.

Specimen: PBMCs or a T cell subset sorted from them (not recorded which). The clonotype originates from a man aged 18-30 years who had mild COVID-19 (a few samples of this study predate the infection). Cell type and time point are not known. J is TRBJ1-1 and V is TRBV7-6, with D maybe TRBD1 (6 bases). In DNA form, the CDR3 reads TGTGCCAGCAGCTTAACAGGGACCCTTCCTCATGAAGCTTTCGTT. Residues: CASSLTGTLPHEAFV.